This T cell receptor (beta chain) is from a study of T-cell memory formation after mild COVID-19. Study-wide results and caveats: In second-wave clones peaking day 37, SARS-CoV-2 specificity remained unconfirmed. Largely, contracting CD4+ clones fell within CM and EM, and contracting CD8+ clones within EMRA. Pre-infection memory harbored some responding clones, suggesting cross-reactive memory joined.

5'RACE with constant-segment primers yielded barcoded, UMI-tagged TCR alpha and TCR beta cDNA libraries. TCRdb independently ran MiXCR on the 5' RACE reads; one entry per CDR3 protein. The sample lists around 300,000 distinct CDR3 sequences, roughly 17% occurring once. This clonotype has only a few counts. Its cognate antigen is unknown. The sequenced sample was PBMCs or a T cell subset sorted from them (not recorded which). This TCR was recovered from a man younger than 30 who had mild COVID-19 (a few samples of this study predate the infection). Cell type and time point are not known.

The CDR3 loop is CASTEGTGISGNTIYF. CDR3 bases: TGTGCCAGCACCGAGGGGACAGGGATCTCTGGAAACACCATATATTTT. This rearrangement joins TRBV28 to TRBJ1-3; 9 bases agree with TRBD1. The V gene end was trimmed by 7 bases and the J gene end by 0 bases; junction bases not matched to a gene: 7. There are 16 residues in the CDR3. The germline V gene has CDR1 MDHEN and CDR2 SYDVKM.